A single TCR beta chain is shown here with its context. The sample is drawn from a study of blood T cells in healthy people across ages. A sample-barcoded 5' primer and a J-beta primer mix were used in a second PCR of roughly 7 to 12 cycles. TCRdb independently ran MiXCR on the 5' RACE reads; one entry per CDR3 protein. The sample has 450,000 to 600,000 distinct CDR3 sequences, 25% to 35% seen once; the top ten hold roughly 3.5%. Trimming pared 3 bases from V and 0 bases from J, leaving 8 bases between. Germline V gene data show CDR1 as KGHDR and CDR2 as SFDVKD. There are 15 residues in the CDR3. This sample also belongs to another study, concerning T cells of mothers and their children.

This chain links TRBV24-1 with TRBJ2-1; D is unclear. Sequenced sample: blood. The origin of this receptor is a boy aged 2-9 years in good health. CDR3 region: CATSDRWDSYNEQFF. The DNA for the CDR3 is TGTGCCACCAGTGATCGGTGGGACTCCTACAATGAGCAGTTCTTC.